Sequencing of this T cell receptor (beta chain) was carried out in a study of control samples from healthy donors and cancer patients. The method was immunoSEQ multiplex PCR; TCRdb's version includes in-frame clones alone and lacks a portion of them. Of tens of thousands of clones listed, less than 95% are singletons. The V gene's germline CDR1 is MNHNS and CDR2 SASEGT. The CDR3 is made up of 14 amino acids. V shed 3 bases and J shed 0 bases, with 6 bases lying between them. This clone was seen a few times. Sequenced: blood. This clonotype was obtained from a man aged 25 to 45 in good health. The chain couples TRBV6-1 to TRBJ1-3; D not resolved. The CDR3: CASSDGSSGNTIYF. The CDR3, as DNA: TGTGCCAGCAGTGATGGGTCCTCTGGAAACACCATATATTTT.